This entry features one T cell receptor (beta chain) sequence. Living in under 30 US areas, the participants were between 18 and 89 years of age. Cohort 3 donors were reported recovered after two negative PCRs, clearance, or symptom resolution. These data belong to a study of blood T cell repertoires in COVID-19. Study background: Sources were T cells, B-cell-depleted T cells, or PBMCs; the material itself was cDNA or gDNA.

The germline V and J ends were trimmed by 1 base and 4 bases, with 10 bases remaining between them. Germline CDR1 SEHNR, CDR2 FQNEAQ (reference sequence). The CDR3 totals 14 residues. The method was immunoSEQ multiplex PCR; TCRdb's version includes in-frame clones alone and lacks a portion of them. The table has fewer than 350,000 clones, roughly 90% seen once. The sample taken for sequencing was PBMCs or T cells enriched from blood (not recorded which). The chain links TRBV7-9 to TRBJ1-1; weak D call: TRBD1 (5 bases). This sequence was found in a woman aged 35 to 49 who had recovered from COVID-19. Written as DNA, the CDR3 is TGTGCCAGCAGCTTAGTGGGGGGAGGCACTGAAGCTTTCTTT. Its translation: CASSLVGGGTEAFF.